The clone carrying this T cell receptor (beta chain) was picked up one time. Other DNA sequences of this sample code for an identical CDR3. The PCR made use of 60 Vbeta and 13 Jbeta primers. Only in-frame clones appear in the TCRdb table, and some are missing; sequencing was by immunoSEQ multiplex PCR. The sample comprises around 210,000 clones, approximately 84% of which are singletons, and 0.24% rests with the top ten. This sample was taken from a study of cytomegalovirus exposure and HLA in healthy donors. After removal of 3 bases from V and 3 bases from J, the junction contained 7 bases not matched to a gene. The V gene's germline CDR1 is SNHLY and CDR2 FYNNEI. This CDR3 spans 16 amino acids.

The clonotype comes from a girl aged 2-9 years in good health and CMV-seronegative. Sequencing used PBMCs. The J gene is TRBJ2-1, the V gene TRBV2; TRBD2 agrees at 8 bases. The CDR3 nucleotides read TGTGCCAGCAGTGAGGATAGTAGCGGGGACTACAATGAGCAGTTCTTC. It specifies CASSEDSSGDYNEQFF. Variable domain in full (rest from reference TRBV2 and TRBJ2-1): EPEVTQTPSHQVTQMGQEVILRCVPISNHLYFYWYRQILGQKVEFLVSFYNNEISEKSEIFDDQFSVERPDGSNFTLKIRSTKLEDSAMYFCASSEDSSGDYNEQFFGPGTRLTVL.